Here is one TCR beta chain with its context. Its antigen has not been determined. No quality values exist for individual bases; no much larger clone is one base distant. V loses 6 bases, J loses 4 bases, and the germline ends lie 17 bases apart. From the germline V gene, CDR1 is MNHEY and CDR2 is SVGAGI. The CDR3 covers 15 residues, taking in both the cysteine and the phenylalanine. Just CDR3 DNA is preserved here, 45 bases in frame from base 1. The immunoSEQ Assay, a bias-controlled multiplex PCR, was used to amplify TCRbeta CDR3 regions from genomic DNA. In the paper's pipeline: The number of nucleated cells in each sample was estimated by amplification of reference gene primers within the assay. To quantify the absolute abundance of each unique TCRbeta CDR3 rearrangement, sequence reads were collapsed and filtered. For each sample, productive Simpson clonality was calculated by taking the square root of Simpson's diversity index across productive rearrangements. TCRdb stores this immuneACCESS table with in-frame sequences only. Part of the clones is absent; in the studies checked, under half of the shortfall reflects unresolved V genes, and no reason is known for the rest. D and trimming come from the DNA, and the V and J calls and clone size come from that table. This sample has fewer than 700,000 clones in its table, and approximately 91% of those were observed once. The ten largest clones represent around 8% of the sample.

This specimen belongs to a study of blood T cell repertoires in COVID-19 (dated by TCRdb to about 2020). Study-wide context: Collaborator samples came from the United States, Italy and Spain and covered acute and convalescent phases of COVID-19. The material from the prospective study consisted of cDNA or gDNA derived from T cells, B-cell-depleted T cells, or PBMCs. The dataset comprised deeply sampled blood TCRbeta repertoires from subjects exposed to, actively infected with, or recovered from COVID-19. The repertoires were released in a freely available public database meant as a resource for research on the immune response to SARS-CoV-2. Samples were obtained from the ongoing ImmuneRACE study (first 160 participants) and from about 1,300 subjects provided by 6 global collaborators. The sample metadata nearly always contained a de-identified subject ID, COVID-19 status, age in years and sex. HLA class I and class II types, where available, came from metadata supplied by the sample provider rather than from assay-based typing. Study-wide conclusions, independent of this receptor: The quantity of clinical and demographic metadata differed by source and by participant and was supplied without curation.

One collaborating source in Seattle enrolled patients while the patients were actively infected and followed the patients over time throughout the course of disease. Whole blood was collected in K2EDTA tubes by collaborating institutions according to the institutions' own protocols. For TCRbeta analysis, collaborator samples were shipped as frozen whole blood, as isolated PBMCs, or as DNA extracted from either sample type. The material sequenced was peripheral blood. This sequence uses TRBV6-5 and TRBJ2-3, with the D gene call left open. This receptor was identified in a woman between 50 and 59 years old with COVID-19, enrolled during active disease. The DNA reads TGTGCCAGCAGAAGAGGAGCTGTTGCTTCAGATACGCAGTATTTT. Its translation is CASRRGAVASDTQYF.